These 22 T cell receptor beta chains were sequenced from one sample in a study of siplizumab effects on memory and regulatory T cells. Assay used: immunoSEQ multiplex PCR; TCRdb lists only in-frame clones, some missing. This table holds about 99,000 clones, approximately 93% found once. The sample comprised Tregs sorted from blood. Receptors were obtained from a human donor in good health.

A single count supports this clone. The chain recombines TRBV18 with TRBJ1-4; D remains unclear. Germline loops: CDR1 KGHSH, CDR2 LQKENI. There are 14 residues in the CDR3. V was pared by 3 bases and J by 2 bases, with 7 bases between. CDR3 amino acids: CASSPVLTNEKLFF. CDR3 bases: TGTGCCAGCTCACCTGTACTGACTAATGAAAAACTGTTTTTT.

V is TRBV6-5 and J is TRBJ2-7, with D hard to call. V lost 0 bases and J lost 5, with 8 bases in between. CDR1 MNHEY and CDR2 SVGAGI come from the germline V gene. The CDR3 spans 13 residues. CDR3 nucleotides: TGTGCCAGCAGTTACTCCCCTTGGAACGAGCAGTACTTC. This codes for CASSYSPWNEQYF.

The chain combines TRBV7-2 with TRBJ2-1; D is unresolved. The CDR3 contains 12 residues. Trimming stripped 3 bases from V and 15 bases from J, with 15 bases between. CDR1 is SGHTA and CDR2 is FQGNSA in the germline V gene. The CDR3 sequence is CASSFERAAAFF. The CDR3 DNA reads TGTGCCAGCAGCTTTGAAAGGGCAGCTGCGTTCTTC. The entire variable domain, with the rest obtained from reference TRBV7-2 and TRBJ2-1, is as follows: GAGVSQSPSNKVTEKGKDVELRCDPISGHTALYWYRQSLGQGLEFLIYFQGNSAPDKSGLPSDRFSAERTGGSVSTLTIQRTQQEDSAVYLCASSFERAAAFFGPGTRLTVL.

The chain has TRBV12-5 and TRBJ1-2; D ambiguous. The CDR3 is 14 residues long. Trimming shortened V by 2 bases and J by 5 bases, and 12 bases separated the two germline ends. The germline CDR1 and CDR2 sequences are LGHNT and FRNRAP. In DNA, the CDR3 is TGTGCTAGTGGTTTGTTGCCGATCCAGTATGGCTACACCTTC. The encoded protein is CASGLLPIQYGYTF.

The rearrangement joins TRBV29-1 to TRBJ2-5; 7 bases agree with TRBD1. Germline V gives CDR1 SQVTM, CDR2 ANQGSEA. V was clipped by 7 bases and J by 5 bases; unmatched bases: 10. This CDR3 has 13 residues. The CDR3 sequence: CSARQGIGETQYF. CDR3 bases: TGCAGCGCTAGACAGGGTATCGGGGAGACCCAGTACTTC.

This sequence joins TRBV7-9 and TRBJ1-1; perhaps TRBD1 as D (5 bases). V lost 5 bases, J lost 0 bases, and 10 bases lay in between. The germline V gene encodes CDR1 SEHNR and CDR2 FQNEAQ (reference sequence). CDR3 length equals 14 residues. The CDR3 DNA follows: TGTGCCAGCAGCCCCGGGACGCTGAACACTGAAGCTTTCTTT. Its translation: CASSPGTLNTEAFF.

The chain carries TRBV7-9 and TRBJ2-7; D remains unclear. The CDR3 runs 13 residues. V lost 4 bases and J 3 bases, leaving 10 bases between the germline ends. The V gene's germline CDR1 is SEHNR and CDR2 FQNEAQ (reference sequence). The CDR3 DNA sequence: TGTGCCAGCAGCTCCAGACCAAACTACGAGCAGTACTTC. Its protein is CASSSRPNYEQYF.

This clone has more than one count but fewer than ten. J is TRBJ2-1 and V is TRBV14, with a weak D call TRBD1 (5 bases). Trimming removed 0 bases at V and 0 bases at J, with 9 bases between. From germline, CDR1 is SGHDN and CDR2 FVKESK. The CDR3 spans 16 residues. The CDR3, as DNA: TGTGCCAGCAGCCAAGAAGGGGTGGGCTCCTACAATGAGCAGTTCTTC. This gives the protein CASSQEGVGSYNEQFF.

The rearrangement uses TRBV5-1 and TRBJ1-2; a weak D match, TRBD1 (6 bases). Trimming shortened V by 6 bases and J by 3 bases, and 12 bases separated the two germline ends. Per germline, CDR1 SGHRS and CDR2 YFSETQ. This CDR3 spans 13 amino acids. CDR3 sequence: CASTGGFDYGYTF. The CDR3 region has the DNA TGCGCCAGCACGGGGGGCTTTGACTATGGCTACACCTTC.

The sample holds one count of this clone. The chain uses TRBV10-3 and TRBJ1-1; 9 bases line up with TRBD1. After removal of 5 bases from V and 7 bases from J, the junction contained 11 bases not matched to a gene. This CDR3 comprises 15 residues. CDR1 is ENHRY, CDR2 SYGVKD, per germline. CDR3 coding DNA: TGTGCCATCAGTCCCATATCCCCGGGACAGGGTGAAGCTTTCTTT. Translating it yields CAISPISPGQGEAFF.

The chain has TRBV27 and TRBJ2-5; no definite D call. The CDR3 runs 14 residues. Germline loops: CDR1 MNHEY, CDR2 SMNVEV (reference sequence). V was cut by 5 bases and J by 0 bases, with 10 bases left in between. The CDR3 nucleotides read TGTGCCAGCAGTATGAGGACCGACCAAGAGACCCAGTACTTC. It yields the protein CASSMRTDQETQYF.

The sample holds one count of this clone. This chain links TRBV5-4 with TRBJ1-3; D remains ambiguous. Germline CDR1 reads SGHNT; CDR2 reads YYREEE (reference sequence). The germline V and J ends were trimmed by 2 bases and 0 bases, with 6 bases remaining between them. This CDR3 has 14 amino acids. The CDR3 sequence is CASSLRSSGNTIYF. The CDR3 nucleotides are TGTGCCAGCAGCTTAAGGAGCTCTGGAAACACCATATATTTT.

The CDR3 spells CAITPGQGSHEQYF. CDR3 coding DNA: TGTGCCATCACCCCGGGACAGGGTTCCCACGAGCAGTACTTC. J is TRBJ2-7 and V is TRBV10-3, with 9 positions matching TRBD1. The CDR3 extends over 14 amino acids. Losses at the gene ends were 7 bases for V and 5 bases for J; bases not matched to a gene: 9. Germline V gene lookup returns CDR1 ENHRY and CDR2 SYGVKD.

The J gene is TRBJ2-6, the V gene TRBV7-8, with D unclear. The CDR3 length is 14 residues. Between the trimmed V and J ends, which lost 1 base and 4 bases, there was a span of 5 bases. The V gene's germline CDR1 is SGHVS and CDR2 FQNEAQ. CDR3 nucleotide sequence: TGTGCCAGCAGCTTAGGCATGGGGGCCAACGTCCTGACTTTC. Residues: CASSLGMGANVLTF. Full variable domain (outside the CDR3, taken from reference TRBV7-8 and TRBJ2-6): GAGVSQSPRYKVAKRGQDVALRCDPISGHVSLFWYQQALGQGPEFLTYFQNEAQLDKSGLPSDRFFAERPEGSVSTLKIQRTQQEDSAVYLCASSLGMGANVLTFGAGSRLTVL.

The gene calls are TRBV5-1 and TRBJ2-2, with no clear D. The CDR3 totals 15 residues. The ends were cut back, 0 bases at V and 1 base at J, with 7 bases in the middle. Germline loops: CDR1 SGHRS, CDR2 YFSETQ. CDR3 coding DNA: TGCGCCAGCAGCTTGGGGGCAGAGAACACCGGGGAGCTGTTTTTT. Translation gives CASSLGAENTGELFF.

This rearrangement joins TRBV19 to TRBJ2-7, with TRBD2 as a possible D gene (5 bases). In germline, CDR1 is LNHDA, CDR2 SQIVND (reference sequence). The V and J ends lost 5 bases and 2 bases respectively, with 10 bases between them. This CDR3 has 13 residues. CDR3 region: CASSRVGTYEQYF. CDR3 bases: TGTGCCAGTAGTCGGGTCGGGACCTACGAGCAGTACTTC. The entire variable domain, with the rest obtained from reference TRBV19 and TRBJ2-7, is as follows: DGGITQSPKYLFRKEGQNVTLSCEQNLNHDAMYWYRQDPGQGLRLIYYSQIVNDFQKGDIAEGYSVSREKKESFPLTVTSAQKNPTAFYLCASSRVGTYEQYFGPGTRLTVT.

The V call is TRBV11-2, the J call TRBJ2-3; TRBD2 aligns across 15 bases. The CDR3 extends over 15 amino acids. J lost 5 bases, V lost 4 bases, and 1 base had no gene match. Germline V lookup: CDR1 SGHAT, CDR2 FQNNGV. The CDR3 region is CASSWTSGGGDTQYF. The CDR3 nucleotides are TGTGCCAGCAGCTGGACTAGCGGGGGGGGAGATACGCAGTATTTT. Together with reference TRBV11-2 and TRBJ2-3, the CDR3 gives the full variable domain: EAGVAQSPRYKIIEKRQSVAFWCNPISGHATLYWYQQILGQGPKLLIQFQNNGVVDDSQLPKDRFSAERLKGVDSTLKIQPAKLEDSAVYLCASSWTSGGGDTQYFGPGTRLTVL.

This clone appeared once. The chain links TRBV30 to TRBJ1-1, with D unresolved. The germline V gene has CDR1 GTSNPN and CDR2 SVGIG (reference sequence). The length of the CDR3 is 13 residues. Trimming took off 0 bases at V and 11 bases at J, with 16 bases between the two ends. The CDR3 DNA is TGTGCCTGGAGTGTACGGGCTGACTTGCGGGCTTTCTTT. Translated: CAWSVRADLRAFF. Using reference TRBV30 and TRBJ1-1 for the parts outside the CDR3, the full variable domain is SQTIHQWPATLVQPVGSPLSLECTVEGTSNPNLYWYRQAAGRGLQLLFYSVGIGQISSEVPQNLSASRPQDRQFILSSKKLLLSDSGFYLCAWSVRADLRAFFGQGTRLTVV.

V is TRBV7-9 and J is TRBJ1-1, with D unclear. The CDR3 consists of 12 residues. V lost 3 bases, J lost 1 base, and 3 bases lay in between. Germline V gene lookup returns CDR1 SEHNR and CDR2 FQNEAQ (reference sequence). The CDR3 sequence is CASSFKNTEAFF. DNA of the CDR3: TGTGCCAGCAGCTTCAAGAACACTGAAGCTTTCTTT.

This chain connects TRBV10-3 to TRBJ1-3; D gene uncertain. This CDR3 is 15 amino acids long. The V end was cut by 3 bases, the J end by 0 bases, with 9 bases between. Germline V lookup: CDR1 ENHRY, CDR2 SYGVKD. DNA for the CDR3: TGTGCCATCAGTGACGCGGGAGCCTCTGGAAACACCATATATTTT. Translating it yields CAISDAGASGNTIYF.

This sequence joins TRBV14 and TRBJ1-1; no clear D gene. This CDR3 contains 14 residues. CDR1 is SGHDN and CDR2 is FVKESK in the germline V gene. Trimming pared 0 bases from V and 3 bases from J, leaving 8 bases between. As DNA, the CDR3 is TGTGCCAGCAGCCAAGATGGCAGCCACACTGAAGCTTTCTTT. Residues: CASSQDGSHTEAFF.

This clone was seen a single time. CDR3 amino acids: CATSRGGVGTDTQYF. CDR3 nucleotide sequence: TGTGCCACCAGCAGGGGGGGGGTAGGGACAGATACGCAGTATTTT. The gene calls are TRBV15 and TRBJ2-3, with TRBD2 identical over 7 bases. Germline V gene data show CDR1 as LNHNV and CDR2 as YYDKDF (reference sequence). The CDR3 sequence is 15 residues long. Trimming removed 3 bases from V and 3 bases from J; junction bases left unmatched: 6.